The table lists the clone carrying this TCR beta chain with a few counts. Its antigen is currently unknown. The germline V and J ends were trimmed by 3 bases and 0 bases, with 15 bases remaining between them. CDR1 SGDLS and CDR2 YYNGEE come from the germline V gene. The CDR3 loop spans 16 amino acids. TCR cDNA was made by 5'RACE template switching, adding a universal primer site and UMIs. TCRdb analysed the 5' RACE reads with MiXCR anew, one entry per CDR3 protein. Of 250,000 to 300,000 distinct CDR3 sequences in the sample, about 5.2% were seen once. The data originate from a study of T cells after yellow fever vaccination. Whole-study results and caveats: The CD4 compartment and the CD8 compartment contained a small share of clonotypes in common. Abundant clonotypes from the bulk population could contaminate FACS-sorted repertoires. Most clones from primary vaccination resurfaced after the booster (around 95% CD4, 70% to 90% CD8).

The rearrangement uses TRBV9 and TRBJ1-1; D remains unclear. The sequencing used CD4+ T cells sorted from PBMCs, collected on the day of the yellow fever booster vaccination. This TCR derives from a man aged 18 to 30 who received the YFV17D yellow fever vaccine. The CDR3 loop reads CASSAGGRLLNTEAFF. CDR3 in DNA: TGTGCCAGCAGCGCGGGCGGGAGACTGTTGAACACTGAAGCTTTCTTT.